One sample yielded the 18 T cell receptor beta chains listed below, sequenced in a study of blood T cell repertoires in COVID-19. Only in-frame clones appear in the TCRdb table, and some are missing; sequencing was by immunoSEQ multiplex PCR. The sample includes under 150,000 clones, over 75% of them seen just once. Sequenced input: peripheral blood. All receptors come from a man at least 80 years old with acute or convalescent COVID-19.

The chain couples TRBV10-3 to TRBJ1-1; D uncertain. Germline V lookup: CDR1 ENHRY, CDR2 SYGVKD. V lost 3 bases, J lost 11 bases, and 13 bases lay in between. The CDR3 sequence is 12 residues long. The DNA of the CDR3 is TGTGCCATCAGTGAAACAGCCACTGCTGCTTTCTTT. Protein sequence: CAISETATAAFF.

This clone has only one observation. The chain links TRBV12-3 or TRBV12-4 to TRBJ1-1, with TRBD1 matching over 8 bases. CDR3 length equals 12 residues. V dropped 8 bases and J dropped 4; count of bases not matched to a gene: 3. The CDR3 bases are TGTGCCAGCCACGACAGGGGCACTGAAGCTTTCTTT. Its translation: CASHDRGTEAFF.

The V call is TRBV5-1, the J call TRBJ2-3; 8 bases fit TRBD1. With 4 bases clipped from V and 4 bases from J, the junction kept 5 bases outside the gene matches. CDR3 size: 14 residues. The germline V gene encodes CDR1 SGHRS and CDR2 YFSETQ. The CDR3 sequence is CASSIDRGSDTQYF. Written as DNA, the CDR3 is TGCGCCAGCAGCATCGACAGGGGTTCAGATACGCAGTATTTT.

This clone came up a few times. V is TRBV19 and J is TRBJ1-6; D unresolved. The V and J ends lost 3 bases and 7 bases respectively, with 7 bases between them. From germline, CDR1 is LNHDA and CDR2 SQIVND (reference sequence). The CDR3 extends over 13 amino acids. In nucleotides, the CDR3 is TGTGCCAGTAGTATTGAGATAAATTCACCCCTCCACTTT. Translating it yields CASSIEINSPLHF.

V is TRBV27 and J is TRBJ2-2; no clear D gene. The CDR3 contains 14 residues. Germline CDR1 MNHEY, CDR2 SMNVEV (reference sequence). V was shortened by 2 bases and J by 4 bases, with 8 bases between the two germline ends. CDR3 sequence: CASSLVEATGELFF. The CDR3 DNA reads TGTGCCAGCAGTTTAGTTGAGGCCACCGGGGAGCTGTTTTTT.

The V and J genes are TRBV6-5 and TRBJ1-5; D is perhaps TRBD1 (6 bases). CDR1 and CDR2 (germline): MNHEY, SVGAGI. Trimming shortened V by 6 bases and J by 4 bases, and 13 bases separated the two germline ends. This CDR3 is built from 14 residues. Here the CDR3 DNA reads TGTGCCAGCAGCGGACAGAACTTTAATCAGCCCCAGCATTTT. It is translated as CASSGQNFNQPQHF.

This clone is medium-sized (0.01 to 0.1%) by share. V is TRBV7-8 and J is TRBJ1-1; 8 bases fit TRBD1. V was pared by 7 bases and J by 7 bases, with 8 bases of the junction left unmatched. This CDR3 contains 13 residues. Germline V gene data show CDR1 as SGHVS and CDR2 as FQNEAQ. CDR3 coding DNA: TGTGCCAGCAACCCGACAGGGGTAGGTGAAGCTTTCTTT. Encoded protein: CASNPTGVGEAFF.

The genes are TRBV5-6 and TRBJ2-7; 11 positions agree with TRBD2. Germline V lookup: CDR1 SGHDT, CDR2 YYEEEE. Trimming at V came to 4 bases and at J to 3 bases, leaving 9 bases not matched to a gene. This CDR3 has 16 amino acids. CDR3 nucleotide sequence: TGTGCCAGCAGCAGATCACACGGGACTAGCGGCTACGAGCAGTACTTC. Translated, it gives CASSRSHGTSGYEQYF.

V usage is TRBV5-6 and J usage is TRBJ1-1, with TRBD1 as a possible D gene (6 bases). This CDR3 spans 13 amino acids. V lost 4 bases, J lost 5 bases, and 12 bases lay in between. Germline values: CDR1 SGHDT, CDR2 YYEEEE. The CDR3 is CASSNRVWTEAFF. CDR3 DNA sequence: TGTGCCAGCAGCAACAGGGTATGGACTGAAGCTTTCTTT. Complete variable domain (other parts from reference TRBV5-6 and TRBJ1-1): DAGVTQSPTHLIKTRGQQVTLRCSPKSGHDTVSWYQQALGQGPQFIFQYYEEEERQRGNFPDRFSGHQFPNYSSELNVNALLLGDSALYLCASSNRVWTEAFFGQGTRLTVV.

This chain links TRBV7-9 with TRBJ1-1; D might be TRBD1 (6 bases). Germline V gene data show CDR1 as SEHNR and CDR2 as FQNEAQ (reference sequence). The CDR3 contains 15 residues. Trimming took off 1 base at V and 6 bases at J, with 15 bases between the two ends. The CDR3 nucleotides are TGTGCCAGCAGCTTAGGGCCAGGGGTAGTCCCTGAAGCTTTCTTT. This sequence encodes CASSLGPGVVPEAFF.

This clone was counted a single time. DNA for the CDR3: TGTGCCAGCAGCGTAGTCCCGAGGGAGGCTGAAGCTTTCTTT. Protein: CASSVVPREAEAFF. The rearrangement joins TRBV9 to TRBJ1-1, with no clear D. Trimming took off 0 bases at V and 6 bases at J, with 12 bases between the two ends. CDR1 is SGDLS and CDR2 is YYNGEE in the germline V gene. This CDR3 is 14 amino acids long.

This sequence joins TRBV10-2 and TRBJ2-7; D is unresolved. The V gene's germline CDR1 is WSHSY and CDR2 SAAADI. The CDR3 covers 15 residues. Trimming stripped 0 bases from V and 3 bases from J, with 12 bases between. The CDR3 DNA sequence: TGCGCCAGCAGTGAGTCGCTAGTCGCCAACTACGAGCAGTACTTC. Translation gives CASSESLVANYEQYF.

The V and J genes are TRBV7-3 and TRBJ2-1; maybe TRBD2 (5 bases). The CDR3 runs 16 residues. Germline V CDR1 and CDR2: SGHTA, FQGTGA. The ends were cut back, 4 bases at V and 2 bases at J, with 15 bases in the middle. The CDR3 DNA follows: TGTGCCAGCAGCTCCCGCCCTGCGGGTACCTACAATGAGCAGTTCTTC. The encoded protein is CASSSRPAGTYNEQFF. Variable domain in full (rest from reference TRBV7-3 and TRBJ2-1): GAGVSQTPSNKVTEKGKYVELRCDPISGHTALYWYRQSLGQGPEFLIYFQGTGAADDSGLPNDRFFAVRPEGSVSTLKIQRTERGDSAVYLCASSSRPAGTYNEQFFGPGTRLTVL.

The chain recombines TRBV10-3 with TRBJ2-1; the D gene is possibly TRBD1 (5 bases). Germline V lookup: CDR1 ENHRY, CDR2 SYGVKD. The CDR3 is 14 amino acids. The V end lost 7 bases, the J end lost 0 bases, and 10 bases lay between the germline ends. CDR3 protein: CAINAGNSYNEQFF. DNA for the CDR3: TGTGCCATCAATGCAGGGAACTCCTACAATGAGCAGTTCTTC.

This clone has a handful of counts. The chain has TRBV2 and TRBJ2-1; D may be TRBD2 (5 bases). The CDR3 covers 15 residues. The germline gives CDR1 SNHLY, CDR2 FYNNEI. Between the trimmed V and J ends, which lost 8 bases and 1 base, there was a span of 15 bases. The CDR3 DNA is TGTGCCAGCGCCGGACTGGTTGGGTCCTACAATGAGCAGTTCTTC. Translation: CASAGLVGSYNEQFF.

This clone was picked up a small number of times. The chain has TRBV5-4 and TRBJ2-5; TRBD1 is a possible D gene (6 bases). The V and J ends lost 4 bases and 3 bases respectively, with 10 bases between them. CDR1 and CDR2 (germline): SGHNT, YYREEE (reference sequence). This CDR3 comprises 13 residues. The CDR3 DNA is TGTGCCAGCAGCCGACAGGCAGAAGAGACCCAGTACTTC. This translates into CASSRQAEETQYF. The variable domain in full, with the rest retrieved from reference TRBV5-4 and TRBJ2-5, is ETGVTQSPTHLIKTRGQQVTLRCSSQSGHNTVSWYQQALGQGPQFIFQYYREEENGRGNFPPRFSGLQFPNYSSELNVNALELDDSALYLCASSRQAEETQYFGPGTRLLVL.

The V gene is TRBV24-1, the J gene TRBJ2-5; perhaps TRBD1 as D (5 bases). Germline assignment: CDR1 KGHDR and CDR2 SFDVKD. Trimming removed 4 bases at V and 4 bases at J, with 12 bases between. The CDR3 consists of 14 residues. For the CDR3, the DNA is TGTGCCACCAGTGAAGCAGGAAGGGGAGAGACCCAGTACTTC. It codes for CATSEAGRGETQYF.

The chain carries TRBV19 and TRBJ2-1; 7 positions agree with TRBD2. CDR3 length: 17 residues. The germline gives CDR1 LNHDA, CDR2 SQIVND (reference sequence). After removal of 4 bases from V and 5 bases from J, the junction contained 14 bases not matched to a gene. CDR3 sequence (DNA): TGTGCCAGTAGTAGGGGCAGGGCGGGGGAACGGAACAATGAGCAGTTCTTC. Translated: CASSRGRAGERNNEQFF.